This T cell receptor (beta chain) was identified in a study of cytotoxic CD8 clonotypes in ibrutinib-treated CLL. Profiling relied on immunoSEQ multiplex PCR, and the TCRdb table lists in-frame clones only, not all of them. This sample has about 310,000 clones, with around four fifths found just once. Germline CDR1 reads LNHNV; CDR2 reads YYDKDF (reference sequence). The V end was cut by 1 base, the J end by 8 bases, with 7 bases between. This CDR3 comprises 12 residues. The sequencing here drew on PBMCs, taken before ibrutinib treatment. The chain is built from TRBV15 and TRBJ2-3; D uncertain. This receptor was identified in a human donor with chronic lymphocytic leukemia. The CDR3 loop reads CATSRAGITQYF. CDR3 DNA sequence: TGTGCCACCAGCAGAGCGGGCATTACGCAGTATTTT.